A selection of T cell receptor beta chains follows, all from one sample in a study of blood T cell repertoires in COVID-19. Data came from immunoSEQ multiplex PCR; TCRdb stores just in-frame clones and leaves some out. The data hold some 260,000 clones, with approximately 91% observed a single time. The specimen sequenced was peripheral blood. Every receptor here comes from a human donor in a cohort sampled during active COVID-19. Both conserved end residues are part of each CDR3. D genes are given only for firm matches. Clone size is given for some rows only: seen once, a few or many times, or a class if the clone is expanded.

V	size	J	D	CDR3	DNA
TRBV30	NA	TRBJ1-3	NA	CAWGPGLSGNTIYF	TGTGCCTGGGGTCCCGGGTTGTCTGGAAACACCATATATTTT
TRBV5-1	NA	TRBJ2-5	NA	CASRRDSSQETQYF	TGCGCCAGCAGGAGGGACTCCAGCCAAGAGACCCAGTACTTC
TRBV11-2	few	TRBJ1-2	NA	CASSFGAGTPYGYTF	TGTGCCAGCAGCTTTGGGGCCGGGACACCTTATGGCTACACCTTC
TRBV29-1	NA	TRBJ2-1	TRBD2	CSVQAGGPNEQFF	TGCAGCGTTCAAGCGGGAGGGCCTAATGAGCAGTTCTTC
TRBV6-1	NA	TRBJ2-5	TRBD1	CASSERDSQETQYF	TGTGCCAGCAGTGAAAGGGACAGTCAAGAGACCCAGTACTTC
TRBV5-1	NA	TRBJ2-6	TRBD1	CASSREGTGGDPVLTF	TGCGCCAGCAGCCGGGAGGGGACAGGGGGCGACCCGGTCCTGACTTTC
TRBV5-1	NA	TRBJ1-3	TRBD1	CASSSPRDRGTKTSGNTIYF	TGCGCCAGCAGCTCCCCACGGGACAGGGGAACCAAAACCTCTGGAAACACCATATATTTT
TRBV27	NA	TRBJ1-2	NA	CASSLAGGNYGYTF	TGTGCCAGCAGTTTGGCGGGGGGGAACTATGGCTACACCTTC
TRBV20-1	NA	TRBJ2-3	TRBD2	CSASRLAGGSDTQYF	TGCAGTGCTAGTCGACTAGCGGGAGGTTCAGATACGCAGTATTTT
TRBV6-1	NA	TRBJ2-7	NA	CASSEVRGYEQYF	TGTGCCAGCAGTGAGGTCAGGGGTTACGAGCAGTACTTC
TRBV11-3	NA	TRBJ2-2	TRBD2	CASSAASGGAAGELFF	TGTGCCAGCAGCGCAGCTAGCGGGGGGGCGGCCGGGGAGCTGTTTTTT
TRBV30	NA	TRBJ1-1	NA	CASQYRFAAFF	TGTGCCAGCCAATACAGGTTCGCGGCTTTCTTT
TRBV7-9	NA	TRBJ2-3	NA	CASSSGSTDTQYF	TGTGCCAGCAGCTCAGGGAGCACAGATACGCAGTATTTT
TRBV28	NA	TRBJ1-6	NA	CASSLIPGGDSPLHF	TGTGCCAGCAGCCTCATCCCGGGGGGCGACTCACCCCTCCACTTT
TRBV7-9	NA	TRBJ1-6	NA	CASSLWRGGSPLHF	TGTGCCAGCAGCTTATGGAGGGGAGGCTCACCCCTCCACTTT
TRBV6-2/TRBV6-3	NA	TRBJ2-7	TRBD1	CASSYHRGRDYEQYF	TGTGCCAGCAGTTACCACAGGGGACGGGATTACGAGCAGTACTTC
TRBV7-7	NA	TRBJ1-1	NA	CASSRNPNTEAFF	TGTGCTAGCAGTCGTAATCCGAACACTGAAGCTTTCTTT
TRBV6-4	medium-sized	TRBJ1-1	TRBD1	CATRGQGYTEAFF	TGTGCCACCCGCGGACAGGGTTACACTGAAGCTTTCTTT
TRBV4-3	NA	TRBJ2-7	NA	CASSQSRGSYEQYF	TGCGCCAGCAGCCAAAGCCGAGGGTCCTACGAGCAGTACTTC
TRBV2	NA	TRBJ1-5	NA	CASSGQSFQPQHF	TGTGCCAGCAGTGGACAGAGTTTTCAGCCCCAGCATTTT
TRBV5-8	NA	TRBJ2-7	NA	CASSFNRVSGYEQYF	TGTGCCAGCAGCTTCAACAGGGTCTCCGGCTACGAGCAGTACTTC
TRBV10-2	once	TRBJ2-1	NA	CASSESLAGGGDEQFF	TGCGCCAGCAGTGAGTCGCTTGCCGGGGGTGGTGATGAGCAGTTCTTC
TRBV7-2	few	TRBJ2-7	TRBD1	CASKFGTGGYEQYF	TGTGCCAGCAAGTTCGGGACAGGGGGCTACGAGCAGTACTTC
TRBV5-5	NA	TRBJ2-3	NA	CASSLSGVSTDTQYF	TGTGCCAGCAGCTTGTCGGGAGTTAGCACAGATACGCAGTATTTT
TRBV5-6	NA	TRBJ1-1	NA	CASSTGGTSTEAFF	TGTGCCAGCAGCACGGGAGGGACAAGTACTGAAGCTTTCTTT
TRBV4-3	NA	TRBJ2-7	TRBD1	CASSQDRGTYEQYF	TGCGCCAGCAGCCAGGACAGGGGAACCTACGAGCAGTACTTC
TRBV27	NA	TRBJ2-5	NA	CASRVGAGETQYF	TGTGCCAGCAGGGTGGGGGCCGGGGAGACCCAGTACTTC
TRBV2	NA	TRBJ1-4	TRBD1	CASRGQGIEKLFF	TGTGCCAGCAGGGGACAGGGTATCGAAAAACTGTTTTTT
TRBV19	NA	TRBJ1-3	TRBD1	CASSDGQGAFPSGNTIYF	TGTGCCAGTAGTGATGGACAGGGGGCCTTCCCCTCTGGAAACACCATATATTTT
TRBV18	NA	TRBJ1-2	NA	CASSPGQDYGYTF	TGTGCCAGCTCACCAGGGCAGGATTATGGCTACACCTTC
TRBV27	NA	TRBJ1-6	NA	CATSNLRERSPLHF	TGTGCCACCTCTAACTTACGGGAGCGCTCACCCCTCCACTTT
TRBV11-2	NA	TRBJ1-5	NA	CASSLQASNQPQHF	TGTGCCAGCAGTCTACAGGCTAGCAATCAGCCCCAGCATTTT
TRBV19	NA	TRBJ1-3	NA	CASSIAGPRNTIYF	TGTGCCAGTAGTATAGCAGGGCCCCGAAACACCATATATTTT
TRBV10-1	NA	TRBJ2-7	TRBD1	CASSESGQGPHEQYF	TGCGCCAGCAGTGAATCGGGACAGGGTCCCCACGAGCAGTACTTC
TRBV2	NA	TRBJ2-7	NA	CASSVYRDNEQYF	TGTGCCAGCAGTGTCTACAGGGATAACGAGCAGTACTTC
TRBV5-4	NA	TRBJ2-7	NA	CASSLEGKIYEQYF	TGTGCCAGCAGCTTGGAGGGGAAGATCTACGAGCAGTACTTC
TRBV6-6	NA	TRBJ1-6	NA	CASSYSGEGNSPLHF	TGTGCCAGCAGTTACAGCGGTGAAGGCAATTCACCCCTCCACTTT
TRBV30	NA	TRBJ1-4	TRBD1	CAWRGTGNEKLFF	TGTGCCTGGAGAGGGACAGGGAATGAAAAACTGTTTTTT
TRBV15	NA	TRBJ2-7	TRBD1	CATSSGQGYEQYF	TGTGCCACCAGCAGTGGACAGGGTTACGAGCAGTACTTC
TRBV19	NA	TRBJ2-1	NA	CASSMFTPPNEQFF	TGTGCCAGTAGTATGTTCACTCCACCCAATGAGCAGTTCTTC
TRBV7-9	NA	TRBJ2-1	NA	CASSLAGTHNEQFF	TGTGCCAGCAGCTTAGCCGGGACTCATAATGAGCAGTTCTTC
TRBV7-9	NA	TRBJ2-7	TRBD1	CASSRQGFSYEQYF	TGTGCCAGCAGCCGACAGGGGTTCTCCTACGAGCAGTACTTC
TRBV7-2	NA	TRBJ2-2	NA	CASSLMGQNTGELFF	TGTGCCAGCAGCTTAATGGGACAGAACACCGGGGAGCTGTTTTTT